The TCR beta chain under discussion was sequenced for a study of shared clonotypes between healthy human individuals. Study-wide points: At large depth, rarefaction still showed sorted-subset sequencing to be incomplete.

V lost 5 bases, J lost 1 base, and 8 bases lay in between. There are 14 residues in the CDR3. Germline-derived CDR1 and CDR2 are MGHDK and SYGVNS. Comments on this clone: Its antigen is unknown.

Healthy adults negative for HIV, lacking recent acute infections or vaccinations, served as donors. Sequencing used immunoSEQ multiplex PCR; TCRdb keeps in-frame clones, though not all of them. The sample has some 2,500,000 clones; over 85% are singletons. This TCR derives from a man between 18 and 35 years old in good health. Some clones in this sample may be carry-over from other donors' samples. This sequence joins TRBV25-1 and TRBJ1-4; D call uncertain. Material: naive CD4+ T cells from PBMCs. Subset meaning: CD45RA+ positively selected. This CDR3 is CASSPPRTNEKLFF. CDR3 sequence (DNA): TGTGCCAGCAGTCCACCGCGAACTAATGAAAAACTGTTTTTT.